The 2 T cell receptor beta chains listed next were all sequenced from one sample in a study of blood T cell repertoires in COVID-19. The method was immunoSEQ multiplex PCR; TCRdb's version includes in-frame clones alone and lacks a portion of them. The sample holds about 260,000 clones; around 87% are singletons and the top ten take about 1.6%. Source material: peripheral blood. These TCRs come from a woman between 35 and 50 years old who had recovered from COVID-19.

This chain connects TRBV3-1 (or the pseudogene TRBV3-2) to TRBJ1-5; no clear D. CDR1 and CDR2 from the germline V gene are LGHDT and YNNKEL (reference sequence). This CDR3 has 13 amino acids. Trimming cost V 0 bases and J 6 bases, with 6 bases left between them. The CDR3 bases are TGTGCCAGCAGCCAAGATCTTCGTCAGCCCCAGCATTTT. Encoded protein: CASSQDLRQPQHF.

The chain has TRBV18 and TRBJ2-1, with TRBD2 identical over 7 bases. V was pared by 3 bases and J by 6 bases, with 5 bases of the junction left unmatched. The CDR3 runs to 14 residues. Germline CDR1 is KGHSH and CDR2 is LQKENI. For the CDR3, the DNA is TGTGCCAGCTCACCCGGGGGGTTCTTCAATGAGCAGTTCTTC. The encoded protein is CASSPGGFFNEQFF.